Each of the 30 T cell receptor beta chains below was sequenced from the same sample in a study of blood T cell repertoires in COVID-19. Only in-frame clones appear in the TCRdb table, and some are missing; sequencing was by immunoSEQ multiplex PCR. The sample shows approximately 200,000 clones, roughly 85% of them seen only once. Source material: peripheral blood. The receptors come from a human donor with active or convalescent COVID-19. The donor label of this sample is uncertain.

The chain is built from TRBV24-1 and TRBJ2-3; D possibly corresponds to TRBD2 (6 bases). The length of the CDR3 is 14 residues. The V end was cut by 9 bases, the J end by 2 bases, with 14 bases between. CDR1 and CDR2 from the germline V gene are KGHDR and SFDVKD. The CDR3 DNA is TGTGCCACCCAGGGACTTGGTTCCACAGATACGCAGTATTTT. Residues: CATQGLGSTDTQYF.

V usage is TRBV5-4 and J usage is TRBJ1-3, with D unclear. The CDR3 has 13 residues. CDR1 and CDR2 from the germline V gene are SGHNT and YYREEE (reference sequence). V was trimmed by 0 bases and J by 7 bases, leaving 8 bases between them. The CDR3 region is CASSLVATNTIYF. CDR3 coding DNA: TGTGCCAGCAGCTTGGTGGCCACGAACACCATATATTTT. The whole variable domain, remainder taken from reference TRBV5-4 and TRBJ1-3, is ETGVTQSPTHLIKTRGQQVTLRCSSQSGHNTVSWYQQALGQGPQFIFQYYREEENGRGNFPPRFSGLQFPNYSSELNVNALELDDSALYLCASSLVATNTIYFGEGSWLTVV.

As DNA, the CDR3 is TGTGCCAGCAGCCAAGATTGGGTCAGGGAGGGAGCGGGACAGCCCCAGCATTTT. Translated: CASSQDWVREGAGQPQHF. The V call is TRBV4-2, the J call TRBJ1-5, with a tentative D call TRBD1 (5 bases). The CDR3 runs 18 residues. From germline, CDR1 is LGHNA and CDR2 YNFKEQ. The V and J ends lost 0 bases and 7 bases respectively, with 22 bases between them.

This clone has just one count. The rearrangement links TRBV4-3 to TRBJ2-7; D is undetermined. This CDR3 contains 13 residues. V lost 1 base and J 0 bases, leaving 4 bases between the germline ends. CDR1 is LGHNA and CDR2 is YSLEER in the germline V gene. The chain's CDR3 is CASSQGGSYEQYF. DNA of the CDR3: TGCGCCAGCAGCCAAGGCGGCTCCTACGAGCAGTACTTC.

The chain combines TRBV6-5 with TRBJ1-2, with a tentative D call TRBD1 (6 bases). Germline loops: CDR1 MNHEY, CDR2 SVGAGI. V was shortened by 0 bases and J by 8 bases, with 13 bases between the two germline ends. This CDR3 spans 14 amino acids. The chain's CDR3 is CASSYSPYRDGYTF. In DNA, the CDR3 is TGTGCCAGCAGTTACTCGCCCTACAGGGACGGCTACACCTTC.

The V and J genes are TRBV5-1 and TRBJ2-3, with TRBD2 as a possible D gene (5 bases). The CDR3 has 15 amino acids. V was trimmed by 1 base and J by 3 bases, leaving 12 bases between them. The germline CDR1 and CDR2 sequences are SGHRS and YFSETQ. The CDR3 is CASSLPLAGTDTQYF. Here the CDR3 DNA reads TGCGCCAGCAGCTTGCCCCTAGCTGGGACAGATACGCAGTATTTT.

The V and J genes are TRBV3-1 (or the pseudogene TRBV3-2) and TRBJ1-1, with D possibly matching TRBD1 (5 bases). This CDR3 is 14 amino acids long. Germline V gene lookup returns CDR1 LGHDT and CDR2 YNNKEL (reference sequence). V lost 4 bases to trimming and J lost 1 base, with 10 bases between them. The CDR3, as DNA: TGTGCCAGCAGCCGTCTGGGGGGGAACACTGAAGCTTTCTTT. Protein sequence: CASSRLGGNTEAFF.

The chain combines TRBV14 with TRBJ2-1; the match to TRBD1 covers 8 bases. Per the germline V gene, CDR1 is SGHDN and CDR2 is FVKESK. After removal of 7 bases from V and 5 bases from J, the junction contained 4 bases not matched to a gene. The CDR3 loop spans 13 amino acids. The CDR3 loop reads CASIQGANNEQFF. CDR3 coding DNA: TGTGCCAGCATCCAGGGGGCAAACAATGAGCAGTTCTTC.

The chain has TRBV19 and TRBJ1-3; 8 nucleotides line up with TRBD1. Germline CDR1 and CDR2: LNHDA and SQIVND (reference sequence). The CDR3 consists of 14 residues. V lost 7 bases and J lost 5; bases outside the gene matches: 7. CDR3 residues: CASTDRGDRNTIYF. The CDR3 DNA reads as TGTGCCAGTACCGACAGGGGAGACCGAAACACCATATATTTT.

The gene calls are TRBV5-4 and TRBJ2-7; 9 nucleotides match TRBD1. The germline V gene encodes CDR1 SGHNT and CDR2 YYREEE (reference sequence). J was trimmed by 2 bases and V by 5 bases; bases with no gene match: 8. CDR3 length: 15 residues. This CDR3 reads CASRSWTGVTYEQYF. DNA of the CDR3: TGTGCCAGCAGATCCTGGACAGGGGTAACCTACGAGCAGTACTTC.

This chain links TRBV28 with TRBJ2-1; maybe TRBD2 (6 bases). CDR1 and CDR2 (germline): MDHEN, SYDVKM. There are 15 residues in the CDR3. The V end lost 8 bases, the J end lost 4 bases, and 18 bases lay between the germline ends. The DNA for the CDR3 is TGTGCCAGCGGAACTGGAAGTAGCGGATACAATGAGCAGTTCTTC. Residues: CASGTGSSGYNEQFF.

The J gene is TRBJ2-5, the V gene TRBV29-1; 7 bases map to TRBD2. Trimming removed 6 bases from V and 3 bases from J; junction bases left unmatched: 16. There are 16 residues in the CDR3. The germline V gene encodes CDR1 SQVTM and CDR2 ANQGSEA. CDR3: CSVPPQNRDYEETQYF. DNA of the CDR3: TGCAGCGTCCCTCCCCAAAACCGGGACTACGAAGAGACCCAGTACTTC. The whole variable domain, remainder taken from reference TRBV29-1 and TRBJ2-5, is SAVISQKPSRDICQRGTSLTIQCQVDSQVTMMFWYRQQPGQSLTLIATANQGSEATYESGFVIDKFPISRPNLTFSTLTVSNMSPEDSSIYLCSVPPQNRDYEETQYFGPGTRLLVL.

The genes are TRBV7-2 and TRBJ1-2, with D possibly matching TRBD1 (5 bases). The CDR3 consists of 14 residues. Germline lookup yields CDR1 SGHTA and CDR2 FQGNSA. The V end was cut by 4 bases, the J end by 1 base, with 10 bases between. The CDR3, as DNA: TGTGCCAGCAGCTCCCAGACAGTTAACTATGGCTACACCTTC. It encodes CASSSQTVNYGYTF.

This clone has a single count. This rearrangement joins TRBV5-1 to TRBJ1-1; D gene ambiguous. CDR3 length: 15 amino acids. Trimming pared 0 bases from V and 4 bases from J, leaving 13 bases between. Germline V gives CDR1 SGHRS, CDR2 YFSETQ. DNA for the CDR3: TGCGCCAGCAGCTTGGCCCTAGATCGGGGCACTGAAGCTTTCTTT. It specifies CASSLALDRGTEAFF.

The CDR3 is CASSSETYNEQFF. CDR3 nucleotides: TGTGCCAGCTCCAGCGAGACCTACAATGAGCAGTTCTTC. This rearrangement joins TRBV6-4 to TRBJ2-1; D is unclear. CDR3 length equals 13 residues. V lost 8 bases and J 2 bases, leaving 10 bases between the germline ends. Germline CDR1 and CDR2: MRHNA and SNTAGT.

The V gene is TRBV18, the J gene TRBJ2-7; 8 bases map to TRBD1. The CDR3 consists of 14 residues. V trimming: 3 bases; J trimming: 7 bases; junction bases outside the gene matches: 8. CDR1 and CDR2 from the germline V gene are KGHSH and LQKENI. The CDR3 DNA is TGTGCCAGCTCACCGGACAGGGAAACGCCGGAGCAGTACTTC. The encoded protein is CASSPDRETPEQYF. The full variable domain, in which reference TRBV18 and TRBJ2-7 provide the parts outside the CDR3, is NAGVMQNPRHLVRRRGQEARLRCSPMKGHSHVYWYRQLPEEGLKFMVYLQKENIIDESGMPKERFSAEFPKEGPSILRIQQVVRGDSAAYFCASSPDRETPEQYFGPGTRLTVT.

This chain connects TRBV4-1 to TRBJ1-6; no reliable D call. V lost 1 base and J lost 0, with 7 bases in between. In germline, CDR1 is MGHRA, CDR2 YSYEKL. This CDR3 contains 16 residues. This chain's CDR3 is CASSQAVSSYNSPLHF. CDR3 nucleotides: TGCGCCAGCAGCCAAGCCGTGTCCTCCTATAATTCACCCCTCCACTTT.

The chain joins TRBV9 to TRBJ2-3; TRBD1 aligns across 10 bases. This CDR3 spans 14 amino acids. The germline V gene has CDR1 SGDLS and CDR2 YYNGEE. The V gene end was trimmed by 3 bases and the J gene end by 3 bases; junction bases not matched to a gene: 1. CDR3 DNA: TGTGCCAGCAGCGGGACAGGGGGGACAGATACGCAGTATTTT. Protein: CASSGTGGTDTQYF.

The V gene is TRBV5-1, the J gene TRBJ2-1, with TRBD2 matching 7 bases. The CDR3 contains 15 residues. With 4 bases clipped from V and 2 bases from J, the junction kept 6 bases outside the gene matches. Germline CDR1 reads SGHRS; CDR2 reads YFSETQ. CDR3 bases: TGCGCCAGCAGCGAACTAGCGCAGACCTACAATGAGCAGTTCTTC. This translates into CASSELAQTYNEQFF.

The chain uses TRBV24-1 and TRBJ2-7; TRBD2 might be the D (5 bases). This CDR3 contains 16 residues. Germline V gene data show CDR1 as KGHDR and CDR2 as SFDVKD. Trimming cost V 5 bases and J 3 bases, with 19 bases left between them. CDR3 DNA sequence: TGTGCCACCAGTGGTGCCGGAGGCCCGGGCATCTACGAGCAGTACTTC. Translation gives CATSGAGGPGIYEQYF.

The chain combines TRBV28 with TRBJ1-6, with D perhaps matching TRBD1 (5 bases). The germline V and J ends were trimmed by 5 bases and 9 bases, with 8 bases remaining between them. Germline V gene lookup returns CDR1 MDHEN and CDR2 SYDVKM. The CDR3 is 12 amino acids. CDR3 bases: TGTGCCAGCAGTGGGGGGATTTCACCCCTCCACTTT. Its translation: CASSGGISPLHF.

The V and J genes are TRBV7-9 and TRBJ2-7; 10 bases agree with TRBD1. Germline lookup yields CDR1 SEHNR and CDR2 FQNEAQ (reference sequence). Trimming removed 5 bases from V and 5 bases from J; junction bases left unmatched: 9. The CDR3 is 15 residues long. The CDR3 sequence: CASSPAGQGVDEQYF. CDR3 sequence (DNA): TGTGCCAGCAGCCCCGCCGGACAGGGGGTGGACGAGCAGTACTTC.

The J gene is TRBJ2-7, the V gene TRBV6-5; 8 bases are a match to TRBD2. This CDR3 has 14 residues. The germline V gene has CDR1 MNHEY and CDR2 SVGAGI. Unmatched junction bases numbered 8, after V lost 7 bases and J lost 3 bases. CDR3: CASTEERGYYEQYF. The CDR3, as DNA: TGTGCCAGCACCGAAGAGCGGGGGTACTACGAGCAGTACTTC.

The rearrangement uses TRBV5-1 and TRBJ2-5; D perhaps matches TRBD2 (5 bases). Trimming pared 1 base from V and 0 bases from J, leaving 13 bases between. The CDR3 has 16 amino acids. CDR1 and CDR2 from the germline V gene are SGHRS and YFSETQ. The CDR3: CASSLSLTTYQETQYF. The CDR3 nucleotides read TGCGCCAGCAGCTTGTCTTTGACTACCTACCAAGAGACCCAGTACTTC.

The chain recombines TRBV4-2 with TRBJ2-1, with 12 bases that match TRBD2. Trimming at V came to 1 base and at J to 7 bases, leaving 5 bases not matched to a gene. The CDR3 loop spans 16 amino acids. In germline, CDR1 is LGHNA, CDR2 YNFKEQ. This CDR3 is CASSQVASGGANEQFF. The CDR3, as DNA: TGTGCCAGCAGCCAAGTGGCTAGCGGGGGGGCAAATGAGCAGTTCTTC.

The table lists this clone with a count of one. The DNA for the CDR3 is TGTGCCAGTAGTATTTATAAGCCGTCTTCCTATGGCTACACCTTC. This sequence encodes CASSIYKPSSYGYTF. The rearrangement joins TRBV19 to TRBJ1-2; D unclear. This CDR3 is built from 15 residues. The V and J ends lost 3 bases and 4 bases respectively, with 15 bases between them. In germline, CDR1 is LNHDA, CDR2 SQIVND (reference sequence).

The chain has TRBV19 and TRBJ1-5; 8 bases match TRBD1. With V trimmed by 3 bases and J by 2 bases, 3 bases remained unmatched. Germline V lookup: CDR1 LNHDA, CDR2 SQIVND (reference sequence). The CDR3 loop spans 15 amino acids. DNA for the CDR3: TGTGCCAGTAGTATCCAGACAGGGGGCAATCAGCCCCAGCATTTT. Translation gives CASSIQTGGNQPQHF.

V is TRBV5-1 and J is TRBJ1-1; D is undetermined. The CDR3 totals 13 residues. In germline, CDR1 is SGHRS, CDR2 YFSETQ. The V end was cut by 0 bases, the J end by 11 bases, with 14 bases between. The CDR3 loop reads CASSLAGPRGAFF. The CDR3 nucleotides read TGCGCCAGCAGCTTGGCCGGACCGCGGGGTGCTTTCTTT.

This rearrangement joins TRBV11-2 to TRBJ2-7; 9 bases fit TRBD2. V dropped 2 bases and J dropped 1; count of bases not matched to a gene: 0. This CDR3 is 14 amino acids long. Germline values: CDR1 SGHAT, CDR2 FQNNGV. The CDR3 protein is CASSLTSGSYEQYF. The CDR3, as DNA: TGTGCCAGCAGCTTAACTAGCGGGTCCTACGAGCAGTACTTC.

The rearrangement links TRBV3-1 (or the pseudogene TRBV3-2) to TRBJ1-1; no clear D. Germline CDR1 reads LGHDT; CDR2 reads YNNKEL (reference sequence). Trimming removed 4 bases from V and 0 bases from J, with 6 bases in between. The CDR3 extends over 13 amino acids. CDR3 residues: CASSLRVNTEAFF. The DNA of the CDR3 is TGTGCCAGCAGCCTCCGGGTGAACACTGAAGCTTTCTTT.